The clone carrying this T cell receptor (beta chain) was seen a single time. Its cognate antigen is unknown. Time point: recipient sample about 28 days before transplant, after cytoreduction. Germline V gives CDR1 SGHRS, CDR2 YFSETQ. The CDR3 consists of 16 residues. J lost 3 bases, V lost 4 bases, and 10 bases had no gene match. These data are taken from a study of T cell clonotyping in hematopoietic cell transplantation. Study summary: Cytoreduction preceded collection of pretransplant recipient samples. Findings and caveats of the study: Few recipient clonotypes overlapped donors; over 95% were de novo at given depth.

TCRdb's copy holds only in-frame clones and misses some; the assay was immunoSEQ multiplex PCR. Of tens of thousands of clones listed, almost 97% are singletons. This rearrangement joins TRBV5-1 to TRBJ1-1; 9 bases align to TRBD1. Sample: peripheral blood mononuclear cells, taken before stem cell transplant. The sequence was obtained from a woman in her 50s with acute myeloid leukemia. Some clones in this sample may be carry-over from other donors' samples. Here the CDR3 DNA reads TGCGCCAGCAGCACCTCAGGGACAGGGTGGGACACTGAAGCTTTCTTT. This codes for CASSTSGTGWDTEAFF.